These 10 T cell receptor beta chains originate from one sample sequenced in a study of blood T cell repertoires in COVID-19. Only in-frame clones appear in the TCRdb table, and some are missing; sequencing was by immunoSEQ multiplex PCR. The sample shows a few hundred thousand clones, 80% to 90% of them seen only once. Sequenced: peripheral blood. Receptors originate from a woman in her seventies with acute or convalescent COVID-19.

This chain links TRBV6-5 with TRBJ1-1; 9 nucleotides line up with TRBD1. Germline V CDR1 and CDR2: MNHEY, SVGAGI. CDR3 length equals 14 residues. The J segment lost 3 bases and the V segment lost 6 bases, leaving 5 bases of the junction unmatched. The DNA for the CDR3 is TGTGCCAGCAGCTCCGACAGGGGGTACACTGAAGCTTTCTTT. This gives the protein CASSSDRGYTEAFF.

The chain combines TRBV10-1 with TRBJ1-2, with 7 bases that match TRBD1. V gave up 4 bases and J gave up 6 bases; unmatched junction bases: 5. Germline V gives CDR1 WNHNN, CDR2 SYGVQD (reference sequence). The CDR3 covers 13 residues. CDR3 region: CASSGSTGDGYTF. CDR3 sequence (DNA): TGCGCCAGCAGTGGGTCAACAGGGGATGGCTACACCTTC.

The genes are TRBV6-4 and TRBJ2-2; the D is unclear. V dropped 5 bases and J dropped 6 bases, with 13 bases sitting between them. Germline assignment: CDR1 MRHNA and CDR2 SNTAGT. The CDR3 is 14 amino acids. The CDR3 bases are TGTGCCAGCAGTAAACTCGCCGAGGCCGGGGAGCTGTTTTTT. The encoded protein is CASSKLAEAGELFF.

The CDR3 reads CASSIKQLNQPQHF. CDR3 nucleotides: TGTGCCAGTAGTATTAAGCAACTTAATCAGCCCCAGCATTTT. The chain recombines TRBV19 with TRBJ1-5; D gene ambiguous. The V gene's germline CDR1 is LNHDA and CDR2 SQIVND (reference sequence). The V gene lost 3 bases and the J gene lost 4 bases, with 10 bases spanning the gap. The CDR3 sequence is 14 residues long.

This rearrangement joins TRBV2 to TRBJ1-6; no reliable D call. Trimming cost V 10 bases and J 0 bases, with 22 bases left between them. This CDR3 has 18 residues. Per germline, CDR1 SNHLY and CDR2 FYNNEI. The CDR3 loop is CATMALSAASSYNSPLHF. CDR3 sequence (DNA): TGTGCCACCATGGCCCTTAGTGCGGCGAGCTCCTATAATTCACCCCTCCACTTT.

The rearrangement links TRBV4-2 to TRBJ1-5, with D possibly being TRBD1 (5 bases). Germline V gene sequence: CDR1 LGHNA, CDR2 YNFKEQ. This CDR3 spans 17 amino acids. The V end lost 0 bases, the J end lost 2 bases, and 14 bases lay between the germline ends. The CDR3 region is CASSQEEGGGGNQPQHF. In nucleotides, the CDR3 is TGTGCCAGCAGCCAAGAGGAGGGAGGAGGGGGCAATCAGCCCCAGCATTTT.

The chain carries TRBV29-1 and TRBJ2-7; TRBD1 might be the D (6 bases). Germline CDR1 SQVTM, CDR2 ANQGSEA. The CDR3 runs to 15 residues. V was pared by 4 bases and J by 4 bases, with 20 bases between. This chain's CDR3 is CSVAPSVDRHYEQYF. The CDR3 bases are TGCAGCGTTGCCCCATCTGTGGACAGACATTACGAGCAGTACTTC.

This rearrangement joins TRBV11-3 to TRBJ2-3; no reliable D call. With 3 bases removed from V and 0 bases from J, the gap between germline ends came to 4 bases. Germline CDR1 is SGHNT and CDR2 is YENEEA. CDR3 length: 13 amino acids. The CDR3 region has the DNA TGTGCCAGCAGCTTCAGAAGCACAGATACGCAGTATTTT. Protein product: CASSFRSTDTQYF.

This clone was detected only a few times. The V gene is TRBV6-5, the J gene TRBJ1-3; no clear D gene. The CDR3 sequence is 14 residues long. Between the trimmed V and J ends, which lost 8 bases and 0 bases, there was a span of 11 bases. Germline CDR1 and CDR2: MNHEY and SVGAGI. The CDR3 region is CASFGSLSGNTIYF. The CDR3 DNA is TGTGCCAGCTTCGGGTCCCTCTCTGGAAACACCATATATTTT.

Written as DNA, the CDR3 is TGTGCCAGCAGCCCGGGATTCCGCGGGAACTATGGCTACACCTTC. The encoded protein is CASSPGFRGNYGYTF. The rearrangement joins TRBV5-6 to TRBJ1-2; D gene uncertain. The CDR3 is 15 amino acids. Germline assignment: CDR1 SGHDT and CDR2 YYEEEE. V gave up 4 bases and J gave up 2 bases, with 15 bases separating them. The full variable domain, in which reference TRBV5-6 and TRBJ1-2 provide the parts outside the CDR3, is DAGVTQSPTHLIKTRGQQVTLRCSPKSGHDTVSWYQQALGQGPQFIFQYYEEEERQRGNFPDRFSGHQFPNYSSELNVNALLLGDSALYLCASSPGFRGNYGYTFGSGTRLTVV.